This T cell receptor (beta chain) was sequenced during a study of response to subunit inactivated influenza vaccine. General observations from the study: Only a handful of new T cells, the authors suggested, are recruited with each seasonal influenza vaccination.

V shed 1 base and J 0 bases; nucleotides not matched to a gene: 4. This CDR3 is 16 amino acids long. Germline loops: CDR1 DFQATT, CDR2 SNEGSKA (reference sequence). MiXCR, applied by TCRdb to the RT-PCR reads, yields one record per CDR3 protein. The sample contains around 190,000 distinct CDR3 sequences, around 8.8% of which appear only once. Only a few counts were recorded for this clonotype. Antigen unknown. The sequencing used non-naive T cells sorted from PBMCs, collected on the day of vaccination. The chain uses TRBV20-1 and TRBJ2-2; 8 nucleotides line up with TRBD2. The sequence came from a man aged 50 or older who received an inactivated influenza vaccine. CDR3 region: CSARGLAGANTGELFF. The DNA for the CDR3 is TGCAGTGCTAGAGGGCTAGCGGGTGCGAACACCGGGGAGCTGTTTTTT.